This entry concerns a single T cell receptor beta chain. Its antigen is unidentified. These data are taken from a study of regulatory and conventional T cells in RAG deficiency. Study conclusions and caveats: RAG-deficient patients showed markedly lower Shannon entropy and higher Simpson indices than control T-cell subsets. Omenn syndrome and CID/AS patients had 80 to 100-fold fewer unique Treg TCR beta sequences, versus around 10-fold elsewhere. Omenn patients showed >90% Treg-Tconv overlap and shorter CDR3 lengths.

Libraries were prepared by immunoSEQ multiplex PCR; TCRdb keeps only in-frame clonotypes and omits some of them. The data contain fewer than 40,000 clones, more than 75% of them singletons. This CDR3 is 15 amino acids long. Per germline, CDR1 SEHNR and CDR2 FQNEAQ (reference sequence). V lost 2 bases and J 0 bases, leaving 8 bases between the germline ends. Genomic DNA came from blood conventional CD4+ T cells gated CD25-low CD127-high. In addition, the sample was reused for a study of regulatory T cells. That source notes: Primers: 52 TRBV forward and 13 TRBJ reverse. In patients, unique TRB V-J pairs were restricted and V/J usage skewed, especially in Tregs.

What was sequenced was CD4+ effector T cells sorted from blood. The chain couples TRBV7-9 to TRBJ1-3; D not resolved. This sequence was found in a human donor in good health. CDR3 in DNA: TGTGCCAGCAGCTTACAGCGGTTCTCTGGAAACACCATATATTTT. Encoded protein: CASSLQRFSGNTIYF.